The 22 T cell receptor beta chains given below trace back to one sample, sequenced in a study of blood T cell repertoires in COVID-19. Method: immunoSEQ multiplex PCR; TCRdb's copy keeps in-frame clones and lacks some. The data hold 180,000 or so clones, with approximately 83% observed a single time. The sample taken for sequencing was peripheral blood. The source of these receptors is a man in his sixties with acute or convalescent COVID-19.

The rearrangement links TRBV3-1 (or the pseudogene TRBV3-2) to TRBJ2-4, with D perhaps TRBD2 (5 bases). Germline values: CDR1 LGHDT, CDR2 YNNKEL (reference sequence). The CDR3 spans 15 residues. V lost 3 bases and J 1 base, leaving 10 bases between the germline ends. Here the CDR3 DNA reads TGTGCCAGCAGCCAGGGGAGTACGGCCAAAAACATTCAGTACTTC. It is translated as CASSQGSTAKNIQYF.

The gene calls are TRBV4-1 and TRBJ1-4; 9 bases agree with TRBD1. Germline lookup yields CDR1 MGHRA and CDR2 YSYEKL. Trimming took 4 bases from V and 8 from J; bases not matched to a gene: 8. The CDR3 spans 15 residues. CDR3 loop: CASSPRTGEREKLFF. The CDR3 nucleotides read TGCGCCAGCAGCCCTCGGACAGGGGAGAGGGAAAAACTGTTTTTT.

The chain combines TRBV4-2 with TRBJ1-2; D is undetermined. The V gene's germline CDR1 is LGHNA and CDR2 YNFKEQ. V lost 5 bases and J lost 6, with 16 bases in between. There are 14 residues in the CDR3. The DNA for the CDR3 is TGTGCCAGCAGCGTCCGAGGAGTCCCCCATGGCTACACCTTC. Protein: CASSVRGVPHGYTF.

The CDR3 region has the DNA TGTGCCTGGGCAACAGGGAGAGGCAATCAGCCCCAGCATTTT. Its translation: CAWATGRGNQPQHF. This chain joins TRBV30 and TRBJ1-5, with D maybe TRBD1 (6 bases). The germline CDR1 and CDR2 sequences are GTSNPN and SVGIG (reference sequence). The CDR3 contains 14 residues. Trimming took 5 bases from V and 2 from J, leaving 13 bases between them.

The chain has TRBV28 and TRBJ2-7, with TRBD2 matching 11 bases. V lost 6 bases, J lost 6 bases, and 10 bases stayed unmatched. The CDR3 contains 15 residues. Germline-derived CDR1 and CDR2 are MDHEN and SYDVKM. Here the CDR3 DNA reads TGTGCCAGCAGGGTTAGCGGGAGGGGGTCTGTCGAGCAGTACTTC. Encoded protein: CASRVSGRGSVEQYF.

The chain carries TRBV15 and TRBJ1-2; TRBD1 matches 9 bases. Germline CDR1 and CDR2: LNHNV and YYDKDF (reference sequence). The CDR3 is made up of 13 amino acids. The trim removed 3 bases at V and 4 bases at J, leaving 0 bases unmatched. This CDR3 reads CATSRTGGYGYTF. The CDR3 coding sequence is TGTGCCACCAGCAGGACAGGGGGCTATGGCTACACCTTC.

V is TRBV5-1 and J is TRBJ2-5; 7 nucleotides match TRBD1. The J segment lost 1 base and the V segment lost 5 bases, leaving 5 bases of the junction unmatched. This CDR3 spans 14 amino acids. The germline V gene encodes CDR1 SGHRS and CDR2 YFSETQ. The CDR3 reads CASSLQGVQETQYF. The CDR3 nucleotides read TGCGCCAGCAGTCTGCAGGGGGTCCAAGAGACCCAGTACTTC.

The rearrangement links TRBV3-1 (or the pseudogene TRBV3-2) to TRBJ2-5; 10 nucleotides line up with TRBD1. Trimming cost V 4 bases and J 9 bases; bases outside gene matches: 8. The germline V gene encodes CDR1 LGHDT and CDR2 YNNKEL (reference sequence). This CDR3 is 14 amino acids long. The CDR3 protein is CASSPGTGAGAQYF. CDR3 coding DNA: TGTGCCAGCAGCCCCGGGACAGGGGCCGGGGCCCAGTACTTC.

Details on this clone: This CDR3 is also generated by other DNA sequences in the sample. This CDR3 is CASSPGQGDQPQHF. The CDR3 bases are TGCGCCAGCAGCCCCGGACAGGGGGACCAGCCCCAGCATTTT. V and J are TRBV5-1 and TRBJ1-5, with 10 bases aligning to TRBD1. V was pared by 4 bases and J by 7 bases, with 5 bases of the junction left unmatched. CDR3 size: 14 residues. Per germline, CDR1 SGHRS and CDR2 YFSETQ.

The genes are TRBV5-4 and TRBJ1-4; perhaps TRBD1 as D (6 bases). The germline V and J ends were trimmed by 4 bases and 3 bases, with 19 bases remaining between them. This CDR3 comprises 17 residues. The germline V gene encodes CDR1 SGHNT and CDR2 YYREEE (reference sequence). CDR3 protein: CASSRIGRGASNEKLFF. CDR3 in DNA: TGTGCCAGCAGCCGGATCGGCAGGGGAGCTTCTAATGAAAAACTGTTTTTT.

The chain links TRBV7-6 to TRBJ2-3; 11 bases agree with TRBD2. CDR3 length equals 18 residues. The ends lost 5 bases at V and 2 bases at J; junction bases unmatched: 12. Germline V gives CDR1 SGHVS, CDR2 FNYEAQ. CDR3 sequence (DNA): TGTGCCAGCAGCCCAATGCCCGGGACTAGCGGATACACAGATACGCAGTATTTT. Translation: CASSPMPGTSGYTDTQYF. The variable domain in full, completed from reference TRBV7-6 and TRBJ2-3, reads GAGVSQSPRYKVTKRGQDVALRCDPISGHVSLYWYRQALGQGPEFLTYFNYEAQQDKSGLPNDRFSAERPEGSISTLTIQRTEQRDSAMYRCASSPMPGTSGYTDTQYFGPGTRLTVL.

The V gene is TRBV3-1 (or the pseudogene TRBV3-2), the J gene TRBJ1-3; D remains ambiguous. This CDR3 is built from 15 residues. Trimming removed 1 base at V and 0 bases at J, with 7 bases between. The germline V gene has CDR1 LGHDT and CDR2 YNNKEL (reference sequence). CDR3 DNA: TGTGCCAGCAGCCAAGGTCCCGGCTCTGGAAACACCATATATTTT. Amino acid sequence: CASSQGPGSGNTIYF.

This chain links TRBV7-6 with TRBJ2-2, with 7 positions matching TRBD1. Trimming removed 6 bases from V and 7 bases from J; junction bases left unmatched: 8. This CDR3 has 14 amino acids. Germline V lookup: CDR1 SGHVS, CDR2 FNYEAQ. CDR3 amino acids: CASRPRGRDGELFF. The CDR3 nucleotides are TGTGCCAGCAGGCCAAGGGGGCGCGACGGGGAGCTGTTTTTT.

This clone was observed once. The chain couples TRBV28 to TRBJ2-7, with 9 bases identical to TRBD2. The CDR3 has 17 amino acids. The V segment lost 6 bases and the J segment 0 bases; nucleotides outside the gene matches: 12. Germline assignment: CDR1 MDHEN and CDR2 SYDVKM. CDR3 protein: CASSFSLAGAPSYEQYF. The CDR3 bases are TGTGCCAGCAGCTTTTCTTTAGCGGGAGCCCCCTCCTACGAGCAGTACTTC.

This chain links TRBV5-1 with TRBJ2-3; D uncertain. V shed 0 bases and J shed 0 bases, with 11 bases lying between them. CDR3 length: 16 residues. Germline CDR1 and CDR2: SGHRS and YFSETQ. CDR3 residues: CASSLAETPSTDTQYF. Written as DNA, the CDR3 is TGCGCCAGCAGCTTGGCCGAGACACCGAGCACAGATACGCAGTATTTT.

CDR3 protein: CASSLLLNTYEQYF. CDR3 DNA sequence: TGCGCCAGCAGCTTGTTGCTCAACACCTACGAGCAGTACTTC. This chain uses TRBV5-1 with TRBJ2-7; D is unclear. From germline, CDR1 is SGHRS and CDR2 YFSETQ. The CDR3 is made up of 14 amino acids. The V end lost 1 base, the J end lost 2 bases, and 10 bases lay between the germline ends. Drawing the rest from reference TRBV5-1 and TRBJ2-7, the complete variable domain is KAGVTQTPRYLIKTRGQQVTLSCSPISGHRSVSWYQQTPGQGLQFLFEYFSETQRNKGNFPGRFSGRQFSNSRSEMNVSTLELGDSALYLCASSLLLNTYEQYFGPGTRLTVT.

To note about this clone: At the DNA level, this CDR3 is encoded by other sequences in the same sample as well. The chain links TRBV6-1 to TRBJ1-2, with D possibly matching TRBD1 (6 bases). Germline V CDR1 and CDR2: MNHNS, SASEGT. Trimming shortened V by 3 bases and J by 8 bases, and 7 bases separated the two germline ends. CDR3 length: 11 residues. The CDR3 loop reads CASSDRGGYTF. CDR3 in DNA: TGTGCCAGCAGTGACAGGGGCGGCTACACCTTC.

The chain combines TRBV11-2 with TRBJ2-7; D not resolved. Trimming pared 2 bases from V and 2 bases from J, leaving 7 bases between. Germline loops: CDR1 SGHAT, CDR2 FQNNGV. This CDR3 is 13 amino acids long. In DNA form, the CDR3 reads TGTGCCAGCAGCTTAAGCCAGGCCTACGAGCAGTACTTC. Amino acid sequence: CASSLSQAYEQYF.

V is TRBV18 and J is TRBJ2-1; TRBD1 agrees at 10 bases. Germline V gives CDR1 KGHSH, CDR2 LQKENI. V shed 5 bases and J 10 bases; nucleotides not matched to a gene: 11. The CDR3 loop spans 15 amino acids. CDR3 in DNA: TGTGCCAGCTCAACGACCGGGACAGGGGCTCAGGAGCAGTTCTTC. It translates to CASSTTGTGAQEQFF.

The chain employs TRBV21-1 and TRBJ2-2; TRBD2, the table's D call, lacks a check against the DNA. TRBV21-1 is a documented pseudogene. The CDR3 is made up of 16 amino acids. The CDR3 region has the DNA TGTGCCAGCAGCAAAGCCGTGGGAGCGGAGACCGGGGAGCTGTTTTTT. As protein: CASSKAVGAETGELFF.

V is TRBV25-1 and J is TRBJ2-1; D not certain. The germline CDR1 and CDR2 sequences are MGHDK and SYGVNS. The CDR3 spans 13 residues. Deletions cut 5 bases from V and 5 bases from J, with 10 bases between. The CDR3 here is CASSSRLHNEQFF. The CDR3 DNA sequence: TGTGCCAGCAGTAGTCGACTCCACAATGAGCAGTTCTTC.

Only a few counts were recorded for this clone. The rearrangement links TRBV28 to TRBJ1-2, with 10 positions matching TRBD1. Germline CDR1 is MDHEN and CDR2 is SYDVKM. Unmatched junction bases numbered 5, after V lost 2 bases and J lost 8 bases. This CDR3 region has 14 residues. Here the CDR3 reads CASSLLGTGVGYTF. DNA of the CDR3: TGTGCCAGCAGTTTACTGGGGACAGGGGTCGGCTACACCTTC.